Following are 4 T cell receptor beta chains from one sample sequenced in a study of T cells in women clearing cervical HPV infection. TCRdb's copy holds only in-frame clones and misses some; the assay was immunoSEQ multiplex PCR. The sample data list tens of thousands of clones. The sample taken for sequencing was blood buffy coat. The receptors were gathered from a woman aged 18-69 years with a cervical HPV16 infection that either progressed to CIN3+ or cleared (not recorded which).

Details on this clone: The observed sequence ends 3 residues before the CDR3 terminus, with the missing tail filled in from the germline J gene. J is TRBJ1-1 and V is TRBV20-1; the match to TRBD1 covers 11 bases. The CDR3 length is 13 residues. With V trimmed by 4 bases and J by 5 bases, 3 bases remained unmatched. The germline V gene encodes CDR1 DFQATT and CDR2 SNEGSKA (reference sequence). The CDR3 spells CSATDRGRTEAFF. The covered CDR3 bases are TGCAGTGCTACGGACAGGGGGCGAACTGAA.

As to this clone: The read comes to an end 3 residues before the CDR3 does, leaving the germline J gene to fill in the end. This rearrangement joins TRBV2 to TRBJ2-5; TRBD2 agrees at 11 bases. Germline V CDR1 and CDR2: SNHLY, FYNNEI. This CDR3 spans 15 amino acids. Germline trimming cut 2 bases from V and 5 bases from J; bases unmatched to any gene: 4. The CDR3 spells CASSEPLAGGETQYF. The CDR3 DNA, read in part, is TGTGCCAGCAGTGAACCCCTAGCGGGGGGTGAGACC.

A word on this clone: The read ends 3 residues shy of where the CDR3 ends; the end is completed using the germline J gene. This sequence joins TRBV14 and TRBJ1-2; 7 nucleotides line up with TRBD1. The CDR3 runs 16 residues. V lost 4 bases and J lost 3; bases outside the gene matches: 11. CDR1 SGHDN and CDR2 FVKESK come from the germline V gene. CDR3 bases read: TGTGCCAGCAGCCGAGAGACAGGGATTTTGGACTATGGC. Translation: CASSRETGILDYG. The whole CDR3 protein is CASSRETGILDYGYTF.

About this clone itself: The CDR3 goes on 3 residues after the read ends, and that part is filled in from the germline J gene. This chain joins TRBV19 and TRBJ1-1; D is unresolved. In germline, CDR1 is LNHDA, CDR2 SQIVND (reference sequence). The V gene lost 4 bases and the J gene lost 0 bases, with 9 bases spanning the gap. The CDR3 is 14 amino acids. CDR3 residues: CASSKKGLNTEAFF. The sequenced CDR3 bases are TGTGCCAGTAGTAAGAAAGGGCTGAACACTGAA.